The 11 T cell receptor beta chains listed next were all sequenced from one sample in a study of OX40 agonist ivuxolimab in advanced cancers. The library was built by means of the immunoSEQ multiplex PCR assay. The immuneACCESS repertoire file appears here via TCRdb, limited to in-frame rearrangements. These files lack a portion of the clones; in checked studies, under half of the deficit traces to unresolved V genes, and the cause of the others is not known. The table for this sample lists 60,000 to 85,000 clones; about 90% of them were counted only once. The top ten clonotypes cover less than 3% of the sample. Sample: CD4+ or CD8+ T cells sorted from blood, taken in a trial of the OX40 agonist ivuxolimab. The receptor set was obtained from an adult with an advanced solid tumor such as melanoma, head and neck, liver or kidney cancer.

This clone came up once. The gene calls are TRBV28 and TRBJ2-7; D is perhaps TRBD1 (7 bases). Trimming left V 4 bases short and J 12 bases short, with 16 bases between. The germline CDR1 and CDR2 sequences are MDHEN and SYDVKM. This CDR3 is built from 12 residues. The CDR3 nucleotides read TGTGCCAGCAGTTCAATCAGGGGGGTTGCGTACTTC. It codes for CASSSIRGVAYF.

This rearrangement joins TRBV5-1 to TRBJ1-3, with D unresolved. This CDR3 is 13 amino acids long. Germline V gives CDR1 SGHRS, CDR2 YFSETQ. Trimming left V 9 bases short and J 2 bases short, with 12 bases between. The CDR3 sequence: CATSIIPGNTIYF. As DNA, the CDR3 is TGCGCCACCTCAATTATTCCTGGAAACACCATATATTTT. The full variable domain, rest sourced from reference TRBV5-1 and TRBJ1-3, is KAGVTQTPRYLIKTRGQQVTLSCSPISGHRSVSWYQQTPGQGLQFLFEYFSETQRNKGNFPGRFSGRQFSNSRSEMNVSTLELGDSALYLCATSIIPGNTIYFGEGSWLTVV.

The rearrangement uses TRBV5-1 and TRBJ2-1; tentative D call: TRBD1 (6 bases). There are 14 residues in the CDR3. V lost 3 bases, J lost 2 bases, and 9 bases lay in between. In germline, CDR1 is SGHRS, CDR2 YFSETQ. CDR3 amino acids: CASSWDIPYNEQFF. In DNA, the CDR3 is TGCGCCAGCAGCTGGGACATACCCTACAATGAGCAGTTCTTC.

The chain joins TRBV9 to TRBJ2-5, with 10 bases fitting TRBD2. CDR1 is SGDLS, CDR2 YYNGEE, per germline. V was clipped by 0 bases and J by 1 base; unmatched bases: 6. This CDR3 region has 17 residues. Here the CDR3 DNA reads TGTGCCAGCAGCGTAGGTTCTAGCGGGAGATCCCAAGAGACCCAGTACTTC. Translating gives CASSVGSSGRSQETQYF.

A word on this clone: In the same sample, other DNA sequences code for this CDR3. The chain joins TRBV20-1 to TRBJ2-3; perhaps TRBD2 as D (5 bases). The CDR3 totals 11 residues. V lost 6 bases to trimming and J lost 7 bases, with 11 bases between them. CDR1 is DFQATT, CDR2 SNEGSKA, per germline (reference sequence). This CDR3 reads CSAPGLHTQYF. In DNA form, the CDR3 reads TGCAGTGCGCCAGGACTGCATACGCAGTATTTT.

The CDR3 here is CASSLAASGGETQYF. The CDR3 DNA is TGCGCCAGCAGCTTGGCGGCTAGCGGGGGAGAGACCCAGTACTTC. The rearrangement uses TRBV5-1 and TRBJ2-5; 10 nucleotides agree with TRBD2. Trimming at V came to 0 bases and at J to 4 bases, leaving 3 bases not matched to a gene. The CDR3 has 15 amino acids. CDR1 and CDR2 (germline): SGHRS, YFSETQ.

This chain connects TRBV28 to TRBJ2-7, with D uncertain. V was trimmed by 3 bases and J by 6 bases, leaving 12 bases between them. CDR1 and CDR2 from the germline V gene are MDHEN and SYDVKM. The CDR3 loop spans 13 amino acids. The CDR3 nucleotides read TGTGCCAGCAGTTTCTCCACCCTTCGCGAGCAGTACTTC. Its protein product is CASSFSTLREQYF. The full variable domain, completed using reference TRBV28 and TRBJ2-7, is DVKVTQSSRYLVKRTGEKVFLECVQDMDHENMFWYRQDPGLGLRLIYFSYDVKMKEKGDIPEGYSVSREKKERFSLILESASTNQTSMYLCASSFSTLREQYFGPGTRLTVT.

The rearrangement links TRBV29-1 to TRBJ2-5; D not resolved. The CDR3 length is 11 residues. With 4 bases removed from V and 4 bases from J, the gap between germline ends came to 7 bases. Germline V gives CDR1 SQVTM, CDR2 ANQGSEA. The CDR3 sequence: CSVGSAETQYF. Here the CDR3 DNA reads TGCAGCGTTGGCAGCGCAGAGACCCAGTACTTC.

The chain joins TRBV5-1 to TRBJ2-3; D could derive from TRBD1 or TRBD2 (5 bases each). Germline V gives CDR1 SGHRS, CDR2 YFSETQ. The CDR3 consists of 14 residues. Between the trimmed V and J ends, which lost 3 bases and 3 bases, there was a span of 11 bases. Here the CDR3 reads CASSSGPVTDTQYF. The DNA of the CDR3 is TGCGCCAGCAGCTCGGGACCCGTGACAGATACGCAGTATTTT.

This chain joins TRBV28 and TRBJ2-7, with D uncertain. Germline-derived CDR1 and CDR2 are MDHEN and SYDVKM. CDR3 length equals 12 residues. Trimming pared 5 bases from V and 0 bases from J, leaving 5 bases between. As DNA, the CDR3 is TGTGCCAGCAGTCTCCTCTCCTACGAGCAGTACTTC. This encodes CASSLLSYEQYF. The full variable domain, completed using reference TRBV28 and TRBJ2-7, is DVKVTQSSRYLVKRTGEKVFLECVQDMDHENMFWYRQDPGLGLRLIYFSYDVKMKEKGDIPEGYSVSREKKERFSLILESASTNQTSMYLCASSLLSYEQYFGPGTRLTVT.

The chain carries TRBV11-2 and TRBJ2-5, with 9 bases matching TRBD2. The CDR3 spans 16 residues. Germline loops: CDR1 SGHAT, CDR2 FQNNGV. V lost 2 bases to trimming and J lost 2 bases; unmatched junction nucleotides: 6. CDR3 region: CASSLYRLAAQETQYF. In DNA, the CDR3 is TGTGCCAGCAGCTTATACCGACTAGCGGCGCAAGAGACCCAGTACTTC.